This is a list of T cell receptor beta chains from one sample in a study of control samples from healthy donors and cancer patients. Sequencing used immunoSEQ multiplex PCR; TCRdb keeps in-frame clones, though not all of them. This sample has some 89,000 clones, with about 89% found just once. The specimen was blood. The source of these receptors is a man aged 25-45 years in good health. CDR3s include the opening cysteine and the closing phenylalanine or tryptophan. Each record gives: D gene, J gene, V gene, clone size, CDR3 protein, CDR3 DNA. D genes are given only for firm matches. A clone size is listed for some rows: how often the clone was seen (once, few, many), or a class if it is expanded.

D: TRBD1; J: TRBJ2-2; V: TRBV2; size: NA; CDR3: CASTRQGSSTGELFF; DNA: TGTGCCAGCACAAGACAGGGGTCCTCCACCGGGGAGCTGTTTTTT
D: NA; J: TRBJ1-5; V: TRBV6-5; size: few; CDR3: CASNKRGDQPQHF; DNA: TGTGCCAGCAATAAGCGCGGGGATCAGCCCCAGCATTTT
D: TRBD1; J: TRBJ2-1; V: TRBV4-1; size: NA; CDR3: CASSQGGTGDYNEQFF; DNA: TGCGCCAGCAGCCAAGGAGGGACAGGGGACTACAATGAGCAGTTCTTC
D: TRBD1; J: TRBJ2-2; V: TRBV7-9; size: few; CDR3: CASSLIPGTERVGELFF; DNA: TGTGCCAGCAGCTTAATTCCCGGGACAGAGCGTGTCGGGGAGCTGTTTTTT
D: NA; J: TRBJ1-5; V: TRBV10-1; size: NA; CDR3: CASSGEDGNQPQHF; DNA: TGCGCCAGCAGTGGGGAAGACGGTAATCAGCCCCAGCATTTT
D: NA; J: TRBJ2-7; V: TRBV7-9; size: NA; CDR3: CASSSNSYEQYF; DNA: TGTGCCAGCAGCTCGAATAGCTACGAGCAGTACTTC
D: TRBD2; J: TRBJ2-3; V: TRBV6-5; size: once; CDR3: CASSYSLGGGVDTQYF; DNA: TGTGCCAGCAGTTACTCGTTGGGGGGGGGTGTGGATACGCAGTATTTT
D: TRBD1; J: TRBJ1-1; V: TRBV27; size: NA; CDR3: CASSLTGERAEAFF; DNA: TGTGCCAGCAGTTTAACAGGGGAAAGGGCTGAAGCTTTCTTT
D: TRBD2; J: TRBJ2-7; V: TRBV5-1; size: NA; CDR3: CASRTSGVSYEQYF; DNA: TGCGCCAGCAGAACTAGCGGGGTCTCCTACGAGCAGTACTTC
D: NA; J: TRBJ2-4; V: TRBV25-1; size: NA; CDR3: CASSDAGTKNIQYF; DNA: TGTGCCAGCAGTGATGCAGGGACCAAAAACATTCAGTACTTC
D: NA; J: TRBJ1-2; V: TRBV10-2; size: NA; CDR3: CASSDGRVDGYTF; DNA: TGCGCCAGCAGTGATGGGAGGGTTGATGGCTACACCTTC
D: NA; J: TRBJ2-7; V: TRBV7-2; size: NA; CDR3: CASSLIGSSYEQYF; DNA: TGTGCCAGCAGCTTAATAGGGAGCTCCTACGAGCAGTACTTC
D: TRBD2; J: TRBJ2-5; V: TRBV29-1; size: NA; CDR3: CSGAGLAGGVYQETQYF; DNA: TGCAGCGGCGCCGGACTAGCGGGGGGGGTGTACCAAGAGACCCAGTACTTC
D: NA; J: TRBJ1-6; V: TRBV27; size: few; CDR3: CASSWFTYNSPLHF; DNA: TGTGCCAGCAGTTGGTTTACCTATAATTCACCCCTCCACTTT
D: NA; J: TRBJ2-3; V: TRBV10-1; size: NA; CDR3: CASSEQLDTDTQYF; DNA: TGCGCCAGCAGTGAACAACTGGACACAGATACGCAGTATTTT
D: NA; J: TRBJ1-1; V: TRBV19; size: NA; CDR3: CASSPTMNTEAFF; DNA: TGTGCCAGTAGTCCAACAATGAACACTGAAGCTTTCTTT
D: TRBD2; J: TRBJ2-7; V: TRBV7-2; size: NA; CDR3: CASSLAYGGGAYEQYF; DNA: TGTGCCAGCAGCTTAGCGTACGGCGGGGGGGCCTACGAGCAGTACTTC
D: NA; J: TRBJ1-2; V: TRBV5-4; size: NA; CDR3: CASSFRAQGGYTF; DNA: TGTGCCAGCAGCTTCAGGGCCCAGGGAGGCTACACCTTC
D: TRBD1; J: TRBJ1-1; V: TRBV18; size: NA; CDR3: CASSLGQGGTEAFF; DNA: TGTGCCAGCTCACTTGGACAGGGGGGCACTGAAGCTTTCTTT
D: TRBD2; J: TRBJ2-3; V: TRBV19; size: NA; CDR3: CASSVGGGTDTQYF; DNA: TGTGCCAGTAGTGTTGGCGGGGGAACAGATACGCAGTATTTT
D: NA; J: TRBJ2-5; V: TRBV14; size: NA; CDR3: CASSRDRLQETQYF; DNA: TGTGCCAGCAGCCGCGACAGACTTCAAGAGACCCAGTACTTC
D: TRBD1; J: TRBJ2-5; V: TRBV6-5; size: once; CDR3: CASNHGQGVGETQYF; DNA: TGTGCCAGCAACCACGGACAGGGTGTAGGAGAGACCCAGTACTTC
D: NA; J: TRBJ2-6; V: TRBV11-2; size: NA; CDR3: CASSLARVSGANVLTF; DNA: TGTGCCAGCAGCTTAGCTCGGGTTTCTGGGGCCAACGTCCTGACTTTC
D: NA; J: TRBJ1-2; V: TRBV6-1; size: NA; CDR3: CASSEDMGGGYTF; DNA: TGTGCCAGCAGTGAAGATATGGGCGGCGGCTACACCTTC
D: TRBD1; J: TRBJ1-3; V: TRBV5-1; size: NA; CDR3: CASSYEGPGQGGNTIYF; DNA: TGCGCCAGCAGCTACGAGGGTCCGGGACAGGGTGGAAACACCATATATTTT
D: TRBD2; J: TRBJ2-6; V: TRBV5-8; size: few; CDR3: CASSAGLAGGPGANVLTF; DNA: TGTGCCAGCAGCGCGGGACTAGCGGGGGGGCCTGGGGCCAACGTCCTGACTTTC
D: TRBD1; J: TRBJ2-1; V: TRBV6-5; size: NA; CDR3: CASRGTGQPNEQFF; DNA: TGTGCCAGCAGGGGGACAGGCCAACCCAATGAGCAGTTCTTC
D: NA; J: TRBJ2-5; V: TRBV5-6; size: NA; CDR3: CASSPGPQEETQYF; DNA: TGTGCCAGCAGCCCCGGGCCTCAGGAAGAGACCCAGTACTTC
D: NA; J: TRBJ1-2; V: TRBV7-2; size: NA; CDR3: CASSPDSDYGYTF; DNA: TGTGCCAGCAGCCCAGACAGCGACTATGGCTACACCTTC
D: TRBD2; J: TRBJ2-5; V: TRBV6-5; size: NA; CDR3: CASSSSGVKTQYF; DNA: TGTGCCAGCAGCTCTAGCGGGGTAAAGACCCAGTACTTC
D: TRBD1; J: TRBJ2-5; V: TRBV5-5; size: NA; CDR3: CASSLGQGPGQETQYF; DNA: TGTGCCAGCAGCTTGGGACAGGGGCCGGGCCAAGAGACCCAGTACTTC
D: NA; J: TRBJ1-3; V: TRBV5-1; size: NA; CDR3: CASSLDSASSGNTIYF; DNA: TGCGCCAGCAGCTTGGACAGTGCCTCCTCTGGAAACACCATATATTTT
D: NA; J: TRBJ1-2; V: TRBV12-3/TRBV12-4; size: NA; CDR3: CASGRSNNYGYTF; DNA: TGTGCCAGCGGACGGAGTAATAACTATGGCTACACCTTC
D: NA; J: TRBJ2-1; V: TRBV4-2; size: NA; CDR3: CASSQDRAGNRNEQFF; DNA: TGTGCCAGCAGCCAAGATCGGGCAGGGAATCGCAATGAGCAGTTCTTC
D: NA; J: TRBJ1-1; V: TRBV7-9; size: NA; CDR3: CASSTRTAGNTEAFF; DNA: TGTGCCAGCAGCACGCGGACAGCCGGGAACACTGAAGCTTTCTTT
D: NA; J: TRBJ1-5; V: TRBV28; size: few; CDR3: CASSPPTVSPSNQPQHF; DNA: TGTGCCAGCAGTCCCCCTACGGTTAGCCCGAGCAATCAGCCCCAGCATTTT
D: TRBD1; J: TRBJ1-1; V: TRBV6-5; size: NA; CDR3: CASSYGRGPVEAFF; DNA: TGTGCCAGCAGTTACGGTAGGGGGCCCGTTGAAGCTTTCTTT
D: NA; J: TRBJ1-2; V: TRBV18; size: NA; CDR3: CASSPTANYGYTF; DNA: TGTGCCAGCTCACCGACCGCTAACTATGGCTACACCTTC
D: NA; J: TRBJ2-4; V: TRBV4-1; size: NA; CDR3: CASSQGQDVKNIQYF; DNA: TGCGCCAGCAGCCAAGGACAGGACGTCAAAAACATTCAGTACTTC
D: NA; J: TRBJ1-3; V: TRBV7-2; size: NA; CDR3: CASSGGGPGNTIYF; DNA: TGTGCCAGCAGCGGAGGGGGGCCTGGAAACACCATATATTTT
D: TRBD2; J: TRBJ2-5; V: TRBV10-3; size: NA; CDR3: CAISPSRGEGTQYF; DNA: TGTGCCATCAGCCCTAGCCGGGGGGAGGGGACCCAGTACTTC
D: NA; J: TRBJ2-5; V: TRBV12-3/TRBV12-4; size: once; CDR3: CASRSGGETQYF; DNA: TGTGCCAGCAGAAGTGGGGGGGAGACCCAGTACTTC
D: TRBD1; J: TRBJ2-3; V: TRBV29-1; size: NA; CDR3: CSVVDRADTQYF; DNA: TGCAGCGTTGTGGACAGGGCAGATACGCAGTATTTT
D: NA; J: TRBJ1-2; V: TRBV4-2; size: few; CDR3: CASSQGSVDGYTF; DNA: TGTGCCAGCAGCCAAGGCTCCGTTGATGGCTACACCTTC
D: NA; J: TRBJ2-7; V: TRBV6-2/TRBV6-3; size: NA; CDR3: CASSSLPLETSYEQYF; DNA: TGTGCCAGCAGTTCCCTCCCCCTCGAAACCTCCTACGAGCAGTACTTC
D: NA; J: TRBJ1-2; V: TRBV11-2; size: NA; CDR3: CASSLRGTTWGNYGYTF; DNA: TGTGCCAGCAGCTTACGGGGGACCACCTGGGGTAACTATGGCTACACCTTC
D: NA; J: TRBJ2-3; V: TRBV7-2; size: NA; CDR3: CASGWAGTDTQYF; DNA: TGTGCCAGCGGATGGGCTGGCACAGATACGCAGTATTTT
D: TRBD2; J: TRBJ2-5; V: TRBV5-5; size: NA; CDR3: CASSFRTPGGKETQYF; DNA: TGTGCCAGCAGCTTTAGGACACCGGGAGGGAAAGAGACCCAGTACTTC
D: NA; J: TRBJ2-3; V: TRBV5-4; size: NA; CDR3: CASSLVGTLNPDTQYF; DNA: TGTGCCAGCAGCTTGGTGGGGACACTCAACCCAGATACGCAGTATTTT
D: TRBD1; J: TRBJ1-5; V: TRBV2; size: NA; CDR3: CASRGTGTIEPQHF; DNA: TGTGCCAGCAGGGGGACAGGGACGATTGAGCCCCAGCATTTT
D: TRBD2; J: TRBJ2-1; V: TRBV6-4; size: NA; CDR3: CASSDPTRGVKFF; DNA: TGTGCCAGCAGTGACCCGACTCGGGGGGTTAAGTTCTTC